The rows below give T cell receptor beta chains drawn from one sample of a study of monozygotic twins with inflammatory bowel disease. For each CDR3 protein, TCRdb gives one entry from its re-call of the 5' RACE reads, without DNA. The listing contains around 150,000 distinct CDR3 sequences. The sample comprised blood. The receptors originated from a human donor with ulcerative colitis or Crohn's disease, or a healthy co-twin of an affected twin (not recorded which). CDR3s include the opening cysteine and the closing phenylalanine or tryptophan.

cdr3_length j_call v_call cdr3_aa
12 TRBJ2-2 TRBV5-1 CASKQGAGELFF
16 TRBJ2-7 TRBV29-1 CSVEAGGTGGPDEQYF
16 TRBJ2-1 TRBV28 CASSLTLDSSYNEQFF
12 TRBJ2-1 TRBV12-3/TRBV12-4 CASILGGGEQFF
14 TRBJ2-7 TRBV20-1 CSARDRDRVYEQYF
14 TRBJ2-7 TRBV4-3 CASSSGLALDEQYF
15 TRBJ2-5 TRBV18 CASSPPVRQRETQYF
17 TRBJ2-7 TRBV28 CASSSPLDGRWSYEQYF
17 TRBJ2-3 TRBV7-3 CASSLLAGGPVADTQYF
15 TRBJ2-7 TRBV7-6 CASSLGAMRTYEQYF
13 TRBJ2-5 TRBV20-1 CSATGLAGATQYF
17 TRBJ1-2 TRBV9 CASSVRGSGTGYYGYTF